The T cell receptor (beta chain) under discussion was sequenced for a study of shared T cell receptors in the human thymus. In germline, CDR1 is WNHNN, CDR2 SYGVQD (reference sequence). V was shortened by 5 bases and J by 7 bases, with 15 bases between the two germline ends. This CDR3 region has 13 residues. Sequencing was performed with immunoSEQ multiplex PCR; in TCRdb, only in-frame clones are kept and a portion is missing. The sample yields 540,000 or so clones, approximately 78% seen once. These sequences were also reported in another study, on human thymus T cells. That paper adds: An apparent bias in V and J gene usage was seen in thymic and blood repertoires. Thymic repertoires of unrelated individuals were reported in related research to overlap highly.

This TCR came from a boy less than two years old with a congenital heart defect. The sequenced sample was thymocytes. The chain joins TRBV10-1 to TRBJ2-7; D might be TRBD1 (6 bases). The chain's CDR3 is CASSTKQGSEQYF. DNA of the CDR3: TGCGCCAGCAGTACCAAACAGGGATCGGAGCAGTACTTC.